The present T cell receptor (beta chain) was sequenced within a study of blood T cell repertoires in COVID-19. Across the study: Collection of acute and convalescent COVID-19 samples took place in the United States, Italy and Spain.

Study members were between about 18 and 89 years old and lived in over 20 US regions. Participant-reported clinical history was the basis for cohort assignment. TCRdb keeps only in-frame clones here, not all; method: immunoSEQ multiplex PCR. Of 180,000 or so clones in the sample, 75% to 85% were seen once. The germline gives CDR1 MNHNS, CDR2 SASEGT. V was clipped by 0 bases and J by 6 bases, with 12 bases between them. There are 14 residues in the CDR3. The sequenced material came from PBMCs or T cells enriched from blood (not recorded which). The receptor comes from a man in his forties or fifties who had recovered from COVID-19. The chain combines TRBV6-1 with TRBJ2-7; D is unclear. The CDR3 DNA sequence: TGTGCCAGCAGTGAAGCTTTACGGCCGGGCGAGCAGTACTTC. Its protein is CASSEALRPGEQYF.